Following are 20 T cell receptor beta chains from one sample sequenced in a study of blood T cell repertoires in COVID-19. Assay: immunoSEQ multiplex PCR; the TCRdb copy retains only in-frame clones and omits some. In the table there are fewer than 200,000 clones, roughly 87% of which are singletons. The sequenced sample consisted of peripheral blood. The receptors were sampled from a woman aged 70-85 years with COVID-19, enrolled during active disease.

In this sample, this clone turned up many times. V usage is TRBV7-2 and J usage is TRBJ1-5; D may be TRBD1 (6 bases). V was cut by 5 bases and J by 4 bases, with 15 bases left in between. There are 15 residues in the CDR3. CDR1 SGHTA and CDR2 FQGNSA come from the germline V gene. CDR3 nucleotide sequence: TGTGCCAGCAGCCCCTCCGGGACATTGAATCAGCCCCAGCATTTT. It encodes CASSPSGTLNQPQHF.

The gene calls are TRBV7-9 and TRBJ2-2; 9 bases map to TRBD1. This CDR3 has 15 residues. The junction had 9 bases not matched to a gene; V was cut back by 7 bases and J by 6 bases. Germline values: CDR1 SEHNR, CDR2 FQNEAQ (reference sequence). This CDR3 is CASTLGDREAGELFF. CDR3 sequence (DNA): TGTGCCAGCACCCTAGGGGACAGGGAGGCCGGGGAGCTGTTTTTT.

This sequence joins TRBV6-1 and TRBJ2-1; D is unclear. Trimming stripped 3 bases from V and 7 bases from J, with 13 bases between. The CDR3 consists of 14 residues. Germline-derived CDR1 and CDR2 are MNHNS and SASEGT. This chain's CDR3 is CASSDDSIWNEQFF. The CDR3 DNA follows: TGTGCCAGCAGTGATGATTCTATCTGGAATGAGCAGTTCTTC.

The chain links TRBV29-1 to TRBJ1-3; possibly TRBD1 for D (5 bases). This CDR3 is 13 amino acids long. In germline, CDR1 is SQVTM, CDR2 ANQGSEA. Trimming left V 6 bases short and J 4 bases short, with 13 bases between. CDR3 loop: CSVGRGSGNTIYF. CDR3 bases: TGCAGCGTGGGGCGAGGATCCGGAAACACCATATATTTT.

CDR3 sequence reads: CATKDRGVETQYF. Written as DNA, the CDR3 is TGTGCCACCAAGGACAGGGGAGTTGAGACCCAGTACTTC. The genes are TRBV6-5 and TRBJ2-5; 9 bases align to TRBD1. V lost 10 bases and J lost 5; bases outside the gene matches: 8. Germline values: CDR1 MNHEY, CDR2 SVGAGI. This CDR3 is built from 13 residues.

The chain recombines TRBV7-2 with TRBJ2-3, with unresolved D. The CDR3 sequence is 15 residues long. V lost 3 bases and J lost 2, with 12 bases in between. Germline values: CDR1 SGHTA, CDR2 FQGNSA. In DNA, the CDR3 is TGTGCCAGCAGCTTCGACGGGTATAACACAGATACGCAGTATTTT. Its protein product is CASSFDGYNTDTQYF. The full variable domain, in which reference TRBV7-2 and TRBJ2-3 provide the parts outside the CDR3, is GAGVSQSPSNKVTEKGKDVELRCDPISGHTALYWYRQSLGQGLEFLIYFQGNSAPDKSGLPSDRFSAERTGGSVSTLTIQRTQQEDSAVYLCASSFDGYNTDTQYFGPGTRLTVL.

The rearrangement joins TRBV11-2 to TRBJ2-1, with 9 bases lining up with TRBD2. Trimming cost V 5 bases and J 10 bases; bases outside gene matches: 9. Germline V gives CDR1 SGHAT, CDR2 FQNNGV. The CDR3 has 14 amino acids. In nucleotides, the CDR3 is TGTGCCAGCAGCCCAACCCCCGGACTAGCGGAGCAGTTCTTC. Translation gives CASSPTPGLAEQFF.

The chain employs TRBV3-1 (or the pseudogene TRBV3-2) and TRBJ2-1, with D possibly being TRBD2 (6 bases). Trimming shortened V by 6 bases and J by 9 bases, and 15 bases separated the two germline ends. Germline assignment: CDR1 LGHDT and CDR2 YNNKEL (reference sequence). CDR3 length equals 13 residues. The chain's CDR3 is CASRSGTWSEQFF. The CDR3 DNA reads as TGTGCCAGCAGGTCCGGGACTTGGAGTGAGCAGTTCTTC.

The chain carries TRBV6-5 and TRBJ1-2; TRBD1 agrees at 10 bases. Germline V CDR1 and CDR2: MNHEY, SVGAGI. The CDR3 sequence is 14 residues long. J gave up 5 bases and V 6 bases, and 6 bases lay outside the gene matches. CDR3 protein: CASRRTGQGYGYTF. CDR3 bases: TGTGCCAGCAGGCGAACGGGACAGGGGTATGGCTACACCTTC.

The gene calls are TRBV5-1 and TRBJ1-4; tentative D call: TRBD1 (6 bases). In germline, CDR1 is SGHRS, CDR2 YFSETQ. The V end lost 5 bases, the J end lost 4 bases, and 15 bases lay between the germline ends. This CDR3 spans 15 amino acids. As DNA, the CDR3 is TGCGCCAGCAGGGATCAGGGGAGGGGTAATGAAAAACTGTTTTTT. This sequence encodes CASRDQGRGNEKLFF.

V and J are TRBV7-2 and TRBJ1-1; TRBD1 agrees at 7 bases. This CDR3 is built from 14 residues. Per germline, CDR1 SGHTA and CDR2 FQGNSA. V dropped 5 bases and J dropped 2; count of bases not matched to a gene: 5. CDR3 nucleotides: TGTGCCAGCAGCAATAGGGGGCCCAACACTGAAGCTTTCTTT. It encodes CASSNRGPNTEAFF. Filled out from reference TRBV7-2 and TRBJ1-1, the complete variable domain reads GAGVSQSPSNKVTEKGKDVELRCDPISGHTALYWYRQSLGQGLEFLIYFQGNSAPDKSGLPSDRFSAERTGGSVSTLTIQRTQQEDSAVYLCASSNRGPNTEAFFGQGTRLTVV.

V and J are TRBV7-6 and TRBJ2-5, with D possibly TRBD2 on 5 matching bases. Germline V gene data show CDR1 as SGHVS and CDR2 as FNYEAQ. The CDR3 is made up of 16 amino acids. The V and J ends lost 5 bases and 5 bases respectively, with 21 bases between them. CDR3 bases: TGTGCCAGCAGCCCACGCCCCCCGGAGGTTCAGGAGACCCAGTACTTC. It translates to CASSPRPPEVQETQYF.

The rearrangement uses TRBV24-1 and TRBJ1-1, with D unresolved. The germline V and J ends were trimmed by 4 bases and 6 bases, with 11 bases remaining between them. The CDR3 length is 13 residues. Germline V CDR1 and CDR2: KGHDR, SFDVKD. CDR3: CATSDRGEAEAFF. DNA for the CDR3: TGTGCCACCAGTGACCGCGGAGAGGCTGAAGCTTTCTTT.

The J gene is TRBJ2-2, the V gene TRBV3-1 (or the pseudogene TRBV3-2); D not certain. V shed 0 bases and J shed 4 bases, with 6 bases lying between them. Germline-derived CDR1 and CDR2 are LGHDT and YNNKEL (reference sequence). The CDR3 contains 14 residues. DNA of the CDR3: TGTGCCAGCAGCCAAGAATCCTCCACCGGGGAGCTGTTTTTT. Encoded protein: CASSQESSTGELFF.

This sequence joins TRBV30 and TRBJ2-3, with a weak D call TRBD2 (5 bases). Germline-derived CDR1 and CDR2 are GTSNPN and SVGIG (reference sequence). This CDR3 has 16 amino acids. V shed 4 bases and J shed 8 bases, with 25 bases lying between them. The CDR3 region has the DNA TGTGCCTGGAAAACCTTCTTAGCGAGAGAGGGATTTACGCAGTATTTT. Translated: CAWKTFLAREGFTQYF.

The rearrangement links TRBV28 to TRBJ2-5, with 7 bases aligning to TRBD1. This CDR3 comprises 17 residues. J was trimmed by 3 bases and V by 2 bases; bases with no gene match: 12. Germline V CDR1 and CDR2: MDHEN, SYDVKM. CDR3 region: CASSLSGPQQGKETQYF. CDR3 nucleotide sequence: TGTGCCAGCAGTTTAAGTGGCCCTCAACAGGGGAAAGAGACCCAGTACTTC.

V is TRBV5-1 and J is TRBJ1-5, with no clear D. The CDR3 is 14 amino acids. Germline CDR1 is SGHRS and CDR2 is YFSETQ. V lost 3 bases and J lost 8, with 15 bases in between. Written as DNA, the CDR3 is TGCGCCAGCAGCTCGGGGTCCGGGAGGGAGCCCCAGCATTTT. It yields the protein CASSSGSGREPQHF.

The CDR3 protein is CASSLAGQPNEKLFF. In nucleotides, the CDR3 is TGCGCCAGCAGCTTGGCGGGACAGCCTAATGAAAAACTGTTTTTT. The chain has TRBV5-1 and TRBJ1-4, with 7 bases aligning to TRBD1. Germline assignment: CDR1 SGHRS and CDR2 YFSETQ. Trimming took 0 bases from V and 3 from J; bases not matched to a gene: 2. The CDR3 is 15 residues long.

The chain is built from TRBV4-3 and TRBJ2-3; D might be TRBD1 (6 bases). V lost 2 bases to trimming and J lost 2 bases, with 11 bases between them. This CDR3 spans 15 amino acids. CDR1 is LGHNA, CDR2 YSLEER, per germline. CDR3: CASSQTGLPTDTQYF. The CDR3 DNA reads TGCGCCAGCAGCCAAACAGGGCTCCCCACAGATACGCAGTATTTT.

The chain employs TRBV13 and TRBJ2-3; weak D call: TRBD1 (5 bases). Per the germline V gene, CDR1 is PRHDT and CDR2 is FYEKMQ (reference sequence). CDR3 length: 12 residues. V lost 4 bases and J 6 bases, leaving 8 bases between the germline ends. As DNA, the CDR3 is TGTGCCAGCAGCTGGGGCCGGGATACGCAGTATTTT. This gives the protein CASSWGRDTQYF. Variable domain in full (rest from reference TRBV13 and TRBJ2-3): AAGVIQSPRHLIKEKRETATLKCYPIPRHDTVYWYQQGPGQDPQFLISFYEKMQSDKGSIPDRFSAQQFSDYHSELNMSSLELGDSALYFCASSWGRDTQYFGPGTRLTVL.